The clone carrying this TCR beta chain was seen at least ten times. The antigen is not known. TCRdb re-derived calls from the RACE reads in MiXCR, one entry per CDR3 protein. The table shows some 38,000 distinct CDR3 sequences, with roughly 6.4% occurring only once. Time point indicated: patch test 1, 2 weeks after DPC sensitization. Stated treatment: therapeutic diphenylcyclopropenone sensitization with weekly scalp DPC. RNA extraction used unfractionated whole blood as the source of total RNA. This sample stems from a study of human T cells and chemical hapten exposure. Findings of the study overall: Compared to controls, expanded TCRs made significantly more large clusters of similar CDR3s.

CDR3 size: 13 residues. CDR1 is GTSNPN, CDR2 SVGIG, per germline (reference sequence). V lost 0 bases and J 3 bases, leaving 5 bases between the germline ends. The chain joins TRBV30 to TRBJ1-4; no clear D gene. Sequenced material: whole blood, taken in connection with sensitization to the hapten diphenylcyclopropenone (DPC). The receptor's source is a woman aged 25 to 39 with alopecia areata. Some clones in this sample may be carry-over from other donors' samples. CDR3: CAWSVPPNEKLFF. CDR3 nucleotide sequence: TGTGCCTGGAGTGTACCCCCTAATGAAAAACTGTTTTTT.